These 27 T cell receptor beta chains were all obtained from the same sample, sequenced in a study of metastatic and nonmetastatic thyroid tumors. TCRdb re-clonotyped the PCR reads via MiXCR. This sample has more than 25,000 clones, with 7.4% found just once. Every patient was untreated before thyroid surgery. The sample comprised blood. The receptors shown here come from a female donor with papillary thyroid cancer or a benign thyroid nodule (not recorded which). Some clones in this sample may be carry-over from other donors' samples.

This clone has a count of ten or more. V and J are TRBV20-1 and TRBJ2-6; D is uncertain. The CDR3 has 15 amino acids. Germline V gene data show CDR1 as DFQATT and CDR2 as SNEGSKA (reference sequence). V lost 4 bases, J lost 0 bases, and 10 bases lay in between. This chain's CDR3 is CSAILQDSGANVLTF. CDR3 coding DNA: TGCAGTGCTATCCTTCAGGACTCTGGGGCCAACGTCCTGACTTTC.

This clone was counted many times. The V gene is TRBV19, the J gene TRBJ2-7; D possibly corresponds to TRBD2 (7 bases). V gave up 6 bases and J gave up 0 bases, with 15 bases separating them. The CDR3 runs to 15 residues. CDR1 is LNHDA and CDR2 is SQIVND in the germline V gene (reference sequence). CDR3 region: CASSVAGGPSYEQYF. Here the CDR3 DNA reads TGTGCCAGTAGCGTAGCCGGGGGGCCCTCCTACGAGCAGTACTTC. Full variable domain (missing parts from reference TRBV19 and TRBJ2-7): DGGITQSPKYLFRKEGQNVTLSCEQNLNHDAMYWYRQDPGQGLRLIYYSQIVNDFQKGDIAEGYSVSREKKESFPLTVTSAQKNPTAFYLCASSVAGGPSYEQYFGPGTRLTVT.

This clone was seen ten or more times. The chain has TRBV20-1 and TRBJ1-1; TRBD1 is a possible D gene (6 bases). Per germline, CDR1 DFQATT and CDR2 SNEGSKA (reference sequence). The CDR3 length is 13 residues. CDR3 DNA sequence: TGCAGGGGACACTTATCACCAAACACTGAAGCTTTCTTT. This sequence encodes CRGHLSPNTEAFF.

This clone has at least ten counts. The chain recombines TRBV6-1 with TRBJ1-1, with 7 bases aligning to TRBD1. Trimming at V came to 6 bases and at J to 6 bases, leaving 4 bases not matched to a gene. CDR1 and CDR2 (germline): MNHNS, SASEGT. The CDR3 length is 12 residues. CDR3 region: CASSSTGAEAFF. Here the CDR3 DNA reads TGTGCCAGCAGCTCAACAGGGGCTGAAGCTTTCTTT.

This clone was seen many times. J is TRBJ2-2 and V is TRBV7-3; a possible D gene is TRBD2 (5 bases). The CDR3 consists of 15 residues. Germline CDR1 is SGHTA and CDR2 is FQGTGA. Trimming removed 5 bases at V and 4 bases at J, with 14 bases between. The CDR3, as DNA: TGTGCCAGCAGCCTTACGGGTCGGGGCACCGGGGAGCTGTTTTTT. Translating gives CASSLTGRGTGELFF.

Notes on this clone: A single base separates this from a much larger clone, so it may be a read error. The conserved phenylalanine or tryptophan is not found at the CDR3 terminus, so this likely reflects a read error. This sequence joins TRBV6-2 or TRBV6-3 and TRBJ2-1; perhaps TRBD2 as D (6 bases). CDR3 length: 12 residues. Trimming stripped 6 bases from V and 7 bases from J, with 10 bases between. CDR1 is MNHEY and CDR2 is SVGEGT in the germline V gene. The CDR3 loop is CASSRLGNEQFL. In DNA, the CDR3 is TGTGCCAGCAGCCGACTAGGTAATGAGCAGTTCTTA.

This clone was counted many times. The chain carries TRBV28 and TRBJ2-7; D gene uncertain. Germline V gene lookup returns CDR1 MDHEN and CDR2 SYDVKM. The CDR3 spans 13 residues. The V end was cut by 8 bases, the J end by 0 bases, with 11 bases between. DNA for the CDR3: TGTGCCAGCGTCGATGGTCGCTCCTACGAGCAGTACTTC. Its protein is CASVDGRSYEQYF.

This clone was detected ten times or more. The chain carries TRBV25-1 and TRBJ2-5, with a weak D call TRBD1 (6 bases). V lost 6 bases and J lost 4, with 21 bases in between. There are 16 residues in the CDR3. Germline V gives CDR1 MGHDK, CDR2 SYGVNS. The CDR3 region is CASRGPELRGGETQYF. The CDR3 DNA is TGTGCCAGCAGGGGGCCAGAGCTCAGGGGTGGAGAGACCCAGTACTTC.

This clone was seen repeatedly, ten times or more. The chain uses TRBV7-9 and TRBJ2-5, with 7 bases aligning to TRBD1. The CDR3 consists of 15 residues. Germline V gene data show CDR1 as SEHNR and CDR2 as FQNEAQ (reference sequence). The trim removed 9 bases at V and 1 base at J, leaving 11 bases unmatched. CDR3 residues: CASKKQGTLQETQYF. CDR3 sequence (DNA): TGTGCCAGTAAGAAACAGGGGACCCTCCAAGAGACCCAGTACTTC.

In its sample, this clone was seen many times. The chain carries TRBV6-2 or TRBV6-3 and TRBJ1-1; no clear D. Trimming shortened V by 0 bases and J by 1 base, and 9 bases separated the two germline ends. Germline CDR1 and CDR2: MNHEY and SVGEGT. The CDR3 extends over 15 amino acids. CDR3 in DNA: TGTGCCAGCAGTTACTCGGCCCCTGGGAACACTGAAGCTTTCTTT. Its protein is CASSYSAPGNTEAFF.

Concerning this clone itself: A much larger clone lies one base from this, so it may be a read error. The genes are TRBV11-2 and TRBJ2-1; D remains ambiguous. Looked up from germline, CDR1 is SGHAT and CDR2 is FQNNGV. Trimming took off 5 bases at V and 9 bases at J, with 20 bases between the two ends. CDR3 length equals 15 residues. The CDR3 DNA reads TGTGCCAGCAGCCTGAGCACAGTGGGCATGGGTGAGCAGTTCTTC. Protein product: CASSLSTVGMGEQFF.

CDR3 loop: CASSSPLRRDSPLHF. As DNA, the CDR3 is TGTGCCAGCAGTTCCCCCTTGAGGCGGGATTCACCCCTCCACTTT. The chain has TRBV6-5 and TRBJ1-6; D unclear. The length of the CDR3 is 15 residues. The germline V gene has CDR1 MNHEY and CDR2 SVGAGI. Trimming shortened V by 4 bases and J by 8 bases, and 15 bases separated the two germline ends.

This clone was seen a handful of times. This may be a read error, as it is one base from a much larger clone. The V and J genes are TRBV2 and TRBJ2-5, with TRBD1 matching over 7 bases. The germline V gene encodes CDR1 SNHLY and CDR2 FYNNEI. Unmatched junction bases numbered 6, after V lost 6 bases and J lost 2 bases. CDR3 length: 14 amino acids. CDR3 residues: CASSLTGAQETQYF. In nucleotides, the CDR3 is TGTGCCAGCAGCCTAACAGGGGCGCAAGAGACCCAGTACTTC. Full variable domain (remainder filled in from reference TRBV2 and TRBJ2-5): EPEVTQTPSHQVTQMGQEVILRCVPISNHLYFYWYRQILGQKVEFLVSFYNNEISEKSEIFDDQFSVERPDGSNFTLKIRSTKLEDSAMYFCASSLTGAQETQYFGPGTRLLVL.

This clone was recorded many times. V is TRBV3-1 and J is TRBJ2-2; 11 positions match TRBD2. The germline gives CDR1 LGHDT, CDR2 YNNKEL (reference sequence). The CDR3 is 15 residues long. After removal of 0 bases from V and 7 bases from J, the junction contained 1 base not matched to a gene. The CDR3 nucleotides are TGTGCCAGCAGCCAAGAACTAGCGGGAGTCGGGGAGCTGTTTTTT. Encoded protein: CASSQELAGVGELFF.

In the case of this clone: One base away lies a much larger clone, so this may be a sequencing read error. The chain employs TRBV19 and TRBJ2-7; 8 positions agree with TRBD2. V gave up 5 bases and J gave up 7 bases; unmatched junction bases: 16. In germline, CDR1 is LNHDA, CDR2 SQIVND (reference sequence). The CDR3 contains 16 residues. The CDR3 region is CASSPPAGDSPQEQYF. Here the CDR3 DNA reads TGTGCCAGTAGTCCCCCAGCGGGGGACTCCCCTCAAGAGCAGTACTTC.

This clone was detected ten times or more. The V gene is TRBV19, the J gene TRBJ2-5, with D possibly TRBD2 on 6 matching bases. V was trimmed by 3 bases and J by 6 bases, leaving 11 bases between them. CDR1 LNHDA and CDR2 SQIVND come from the germline V gene (reference sequence). This CDR3 spans 13 amino acids. The CDR3 DNA follows: TGTGCCAGTAGTATGGCGGGGTATCAGACCCAGTACTTC. Translation gives CASSMAGYQTQYF.

The sample holds many counts of this clone. This chain links TRBV7-3 with TRBJ2-3; a weak D match, TRBD2 (6 bases). The CDR3 has 17 residues. V lost 0 bases and J lost 2, with 15 bases in between. The V gene's germline CDR1 is SGHTA and CDR2 FQGTGA. CDR3 protein: CASSLTLRDPPTDTQYF. CDR3 nucleotide sequence: TGTGCCAGCAGCTTAACTTTGCGGGACCCCCCCACAGATACGCAGTATTTT. The complete variable domain, with remaining parts taken from reference TRBV7-3 and TRBJ2-3, reads GAGVSQTPSNKVTEKGKYVELRCDPISGHTALYWYRQSLGQGPEFLIYFQGTGAADDSGLPNDRFFAVRPEGSVSTLKIQRTERGDSAVYLCASSLTLRDPPTDTQYFGPGTRLTVL.

This clone was seen a handful of times. This chain joins TRBV20-1 and TRBJ2-5; D ambiguous. V was pared by 0 bases and J by 3 bases, with 14 bases between. Germline V gene lookup returns CDR1 DFQATT and CDR2 SNEGSKA (reference sequence). The CDR3 consists of 15 residues. CDR3 DNA sequence: TGCAGTGCTAGAGATCCGTCGACGGTGGAAGAGACCCAGTACTTC. Translated: CSARDPSTVEETQYF.

On this clone itself: Relative to the germline gene, one junction end is altered; a read error may explain this. J is TRBJ2-5 and V is TRBV7-9; TRBD2 matches 8 bases. This CDR3 spans 15 amino acids. Germline V gene sequence: CDR1 SEHNR, CDR2 FQNEAQ (reference sequence). In DNA, the CDR3 is TGTGCCAACAGCTTTCCCACTAGCGGCCAAGAGACCCAGTACTTC. Its translation is CANSFPTSGQETQYF.

In this sample, this clone turned up many times. This chain links TRBV5-8 with TRBJ2-5, with a possible D match to TRBD1 (5 bases). Germline loops: CDR1 SGHTS, CDR2 YDEGEE. This CDR3 spans 15 amino acids. Trimming took off 0 bases at V and 2 bases at J, with 11 bases between the two ends. Here the CDR3 reads CASSLEGRTQETQYF. In DNA, the CDR3 is TGTGCCAGCAGCTTGGAGGGGCGCACACAAGAGACCCAGTACTTC.

This clone occurred many times. The chain couples TRBV20-1 to TRBJ2-3; possible D gene TRBD2, 6 bases. Trimming removed 5 bases from V and 6 bases from J, with 15 bases in between. The CDR3 is 13 residues long. The germline V gene encodes CDR1 DFQATT and CDR2 SNEGSKA (reference sequence). The CDR3 protein is CSAGTLREDTQYF. CDR3 DNA sequence: TGCAGTGCTGGGACTCTCCGGGAGGATACGCAGTATTTT.

The sample holds many counts of this clone. The CDR3 region is CASSIPGESYEQYF. The DNA of the CDR3 is TGTGCCAGTAGTATCCCGGGGGAGAGCTACGAGCAGTACTTC. The chain employs TRBV19 and TRBJ2-7, with D possibly TRBD2 on 6 matching bases. V was trimmed by 3 bases and J by 3 bases, leaving 12 bases between them. The CDR3 has 14 residues. Germline V gene data show CDR1 as LNHDA and CDR2 as SQIVND (reference sequence).

The V and J genes are TRBV9 and TRBJ2-6; no reliable D call. V shed 4 bases and J shed 0 bases, with 8 bases lying between them. This CDR3 has 15 residues. From germline, CDR1 is SGDLS and CDR2 YYNGEE. CDR3 region: CASSIHGSGANVLTF. The CDR3 nucleotides are TGTGCCAGCAGCATACATGGCTCTGGGGCCAACGTCCTGACTTTC.

This clone was observed many times. The same CDR3 arises from other DNA sequences in this sample as well. The chain carries TRBV12-3 or TRBV12-4 and TRBJ2-5; D is ambiguous. The CDR3 runs to 11 residues. V lost 3 bases, J lost 5 bases, and 4 bases lay in between. The CDR3, as DNA: TGTGCCAGCAGTTTGGGGGAGACCCAGTACTTC. Protein product: CASSLGETQYF.

The V call is TRBV7-6, the J call TRBJ2-1; maybe TRBD2 (6 bases). This CDR3 has 16 residues. Looked up from germline, CDR1 is SGHVS and CDR2 is FNYEAQ. Trimming took 4 bases from V and 9 from J, leaving 22 bases between them. CDR3 sequence reads: CASSSTGTSTIGEQFF. For the CDR3, the DNA is TGTGCCAGCAGCTCCACCGGTACTAGCACAATTGGTGAGCAGTTCTTC.

This clone was recorded at least ten times. The chain employs TRBV24-1 and TRBJ2-1, with D hard to call. From germline, CDR1 is KGHDR and CDR2 SFDVKD. CDR3 length equals 14 residues. Trimming cost V 2 bases and J 2 bases, with 6 bases left between them. DNA for the CDR3: TGTGCCACCAGTGATTCCCCCCCCTACAATGAGCAGTTCTTC. This translates into CATSDSPPYNEQFF.

This clone was detected many times. The rearrangement links TRBV3-1 to TRBJ2-7; D is perhaps TRBD1 or TRBD2 (5 bases each). Looked up from germline, CDR1 is LGHDT and CDR2 is YNNKEL (reference sequence). Trimming took 0 bases from V and 2 from J, leaving 11 bases between them. The CDR3 loop spans 15 amino acids. The CDR3 bases are TGTGCCAGCAGCCAAGATCTGGTGGGGGCCTACGAGCAGTACTTC. Its protein product is CASSQDLVGAYEQYF.